Listed here is a single T cell receptor (beta chain). The CDR3 consists of 13 residues. V dropped 3 bases and J dropped 0 bases, with 6 bases sitting between them. The data were taken from a study of blood T cell repertoires in COVID-19. Turning to the study itself: The United States, Italy and Spain were the sources of the acute and convalescent COVID-19 samples. Sample material is recorded as cDNA or gDNA derived from T cells, B-cell-depleted T cells, or PBMCs.

The Seattle site enrolled patients during active infection and followed them longitudinally. TCRdb keeps only in-frame clones here, not all; method: immunoSEQ multiplex PCR. The table lists under 200,000 clones, 85% of them singletons, with 0.85% to 0.95% in the top ten. This TCR came from a man aged 55-75 years with COVID-19, enrolled during active disease. The source material was peripheral blood. The rearrangement links TRBV12-3 or TRBV12-4 to TRBJ2-7, with a tentative D call TRBD1 (6 bases). The CDR3 nucleotides are TGTGCCAGCAGTTTGACAGGCTCCTACGAGCAGTACTTC. It codes for CASSLTGSYEQYF.